This T cell receptor beta chain appears in the sequencing data of a study of T cells in Graves' hyperthyroidism and ophthalmopathy. Study-wide results and limits: In the blood, most expanded thyroid clonotypes above 0.001 appeared as well.

The table lists this clonotype with many counts. Its antigen is not known. This clone may be a read error of a much larger clone one base away. RNA transcripts served as the template for amplifying TCR beta CDR3 regions. The TCR CDR3 first-round RT-PCR relied on the HTBI primer set. TCRdb re-derived calls from the multiplex PCR reads in MiXCR, one entry per CDR3 protein. The sample consists of around 340,000 distinct CDR3 sequences, around 20% of them appearing once. The CDR3 contains 14 residues. Trimming cost V 4 bases and J 0 bases, with 9 bases left between them. From germline, CDR1 is SNHLY and CDR2 FYNNEI.

J is TRBJ1-1 and V is TRBV2; D is perhaps TRBD1 (5 bases). This receptor was obtained from a woman aged 50 to 60 with Graves' hyperthyroidism. Sequencing was done on a sample of blood. CDR3 DNA sequence: TGTGCCAGCAGTGGGGGACGGTTGAACACTGAAGCTTTCTTT. This sequence encodes CASSGGRLNTEAFF.